This TCR beta chain was retrieved from a study of T cell changes during pregnancy in multiple sclerosis. TCRdb keeps only in-frame clones here, not all; method: immunoSEQ multiplex PCR. The table includes fewer than 75,000 clones, about 91% detected once. The origin of this receptor is a female donor in good health, enrolled as a control in a pregnancy study. The sample in question was peripheral blood, obtained after pregnancy.

The CDR3 reads CASSSTSGRSNEQFF. CDR3 DNA: TGTGCCAGCAGCTCAACTAGCGGGAGATCTAATGAGCAGTTCTTC. The genes are TRBV5-4 and TRBJ2-1; TRBD2 matches at 11 bases. CDR1 SGHNT and CDR2 YYREEE come from the germline V gene (reference sequence). Losses at the gene ends were 3 bases for V and 7 bases for J; bases not matched to a gene: 6. This CDR3 has 15 amino acids.